This T cell receptor beta chain was recovered during a study of blood T cell repertoires in COVID-19. The CDR3 consists of 14 residues. V was trimmed by 0 bases and J by 6 bases, leaving 12 bases between them. Germline V CDR1 and CDR2: SGHTS, YDEGEE. This clone was detected only once. The method was immunoSEQ multiplex PCR; TCRdb's version includes in-frame clones alone and lacks a portion of them. The table lists about 400,000 clones, 75% to 90% of them singletons. The chain carries TRBV5-8 and TRBJ1-1, with D unclear. Sequencing was done on a sample of peripheral blood. The clonotype originates from a woman between 25 and 40 years old with acute or convalescent COVID-19. The CDR3 reads CASSLDAVRAEAFF. The DNA for the CDR3 is TGTGCCAGCAGCTTGGATGCCGTACGGGCTGAAGCTTTCTTT.